These T cell receptor beta chains were read from a single sample in a study of monozygotic twins with inflammatory bowel disease. Using the 5' RACE reads, TCRdb records one entry per CDR3 protein without DNA. The repertoire shows about 200,000 distinct CDR3 sequences; the top ten hold 7.5% to 9.5%. The specimen was blood. These receptors were collected from a human donor with ulcerative colitis or Crohn's disease, or a healthy co-twin of an affected twin (not recorded which). CDR3s include the opening cysteine and the closing phenylalanine or tryptophan.

V gene,J gene,CDR3 protein
TRBV6-5,TRBJ2-7,CASSWADEQYF
TRBV12-3/TRBV12-4,TRBJ1-5,CASSSALNQPQHF
TRBV20-1,TRBJ2-7,CSAKDRSRTSAAYEQYF
TRBV2,TRBJ2-2,CASSDFVASGVNGGELFF
TRBV5-1,TRBJ2-2,CASSDRDRGEELFF
TRBV4-3,TRBJ2-2,CASSQVKFNTGELFF
TRBV15,TRBJ2-2,CATSRDFMNTGELFF
TRBV4-3,TRBJ2-5,CASSQGTGRETQYF
TRBV4-1,TRBJ2-1,CASSQEDFFDNEQFF
TRBV7-9,TRBJ1-1,CASSWPGNTEAFF
TRBV20-1,TRBJ2-7,CSALSGVPYEQYF
TRBV7-9,TRBJ1-6,CASSPFDSPLHF
TRBV5-1,TRBJ2-1,CASSLTDSNEQFF
TRBV20-1,TRBJ2-1,CSALDRGSYNEQFF
TRBV6-5,TRBJ1-1,CASSYGPNTEGFF
TRBV27,TRBJ2-1,CASSLSTLGGSSYNEQFF
TRBV10-3,TRBJ2-3,CAISGTSGRAWTDTQYF
TRBV7-9,TRBJ2-7,CASSLGKEQYF
TRBV12-3/TRBV12-4,TRBJ2-1,CACRGVREANEQFF
TRBV6-5,TRBJ2-5,CASSYSGQGQEAQYF
TRBV20-1,TRBJ2-5,CLGTSGGAQYF
TRBV7-9,TRBJ2-5,CASSLRGKETQYF
TRBV18,TRBJ2-1,CASSPNPGGYNEQFF